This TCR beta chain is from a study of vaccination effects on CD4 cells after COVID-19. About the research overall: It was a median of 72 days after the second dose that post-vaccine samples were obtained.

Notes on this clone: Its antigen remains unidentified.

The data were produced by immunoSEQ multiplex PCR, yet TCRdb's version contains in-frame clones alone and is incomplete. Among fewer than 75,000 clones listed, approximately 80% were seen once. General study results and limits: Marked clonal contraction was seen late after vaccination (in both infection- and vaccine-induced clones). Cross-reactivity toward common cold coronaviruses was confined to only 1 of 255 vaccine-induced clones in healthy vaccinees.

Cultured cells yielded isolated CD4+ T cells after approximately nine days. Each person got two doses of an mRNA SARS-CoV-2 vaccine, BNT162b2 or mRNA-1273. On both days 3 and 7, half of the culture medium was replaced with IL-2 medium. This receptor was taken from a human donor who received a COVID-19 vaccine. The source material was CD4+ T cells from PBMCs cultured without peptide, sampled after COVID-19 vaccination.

The CDR3 region has the DNA TGCGCCAGCAGCTTGGGGGACATGAACACCGGGGAGCTGTTTTTT. Protein: CASSLGDMNTGELFF. This rearrangement joins TRBV5-1 to TRBJ2-2; D perhaps matches TRBD1 (6 bases). The CDR3 length is 15 residues. V lost 0 bases to trimming and J lost 1 base, with 7 bases between them. Looked up from germline, CDR1 is SGHRS and CDR2 is YFSETQ.